The 5 T cell receptor beta chains in this list originate from one sample, sequenced in a study of cytomegalovirus exposure and HLA in healthy donors listed by TCRdb under 2017. To prepare the library, the immunoSEQ multiplex PCR assay was applied. For the multiplex PCR, a mixture combining 60 forward primers for TCR Vbeta segments and 13 reverse primers for TCR Jbeta segments was used. TCRdb's version of the immuneACCESS table is confined to in-frame rearrangements and falls short of the full clone set. An unresolved V gene accounts for under half of the shortfall where checked; the remainder is of unknown origin. A total of approximately 140,000 clones appear in this sample, approximately 80% of them only once. Less than 15% of the sample goes to the ten largest clones. The sample comprised PBMCs. Every receptor here comes from a man aged 40-55 years in good health and CMV-seropositive.

There are a few counts of this clone. The rearrangement joins TRBV30 to TRBJ1-2, with TRBD1 identical over 7 bases. In germline, CDR1 is GTSNPN, CDR2 SVGIG (reference sequence). CDR3 length equals 14 residues. V trimming: 4 bases; J trimming: 7 bases; junction bases outside the gene matches: 12. The CDR3 nucleotides read TGTGCCTGGAAGTGGGGAAGGGGGCTGGTTGGCTACACCTTC. It codes for CAWKWGRGLVGYTF.

The chain uses TRBV5-6 and TRBJ1-4, with TRBD1 matching 9 bases. CDR1 and CDR2 from the germline V gene are SGHDT and YYEEEE. The CDR3 covers 15 residues. Losses at the gene ends were 4 bases for V and 6 bases for J; bases not matched to a gene: 7. DNA of the CDR3: TGTGCCAGCAGCGTGACAGGGGGACGGGATGAAAAACTGTTTTTT. Its translation is CASSVTGGRDEKLFF. The full variable domain, rest sourced from reference TRBV5-6 and TRBJ1-4, is DAGVTQSPTHLIKTRGQQVTLRCSPKSGHDTVSWYQQALGQGPQFIFQYYEEEERQRGNFPDRFSGHQFPNYSSELNVNALLLGDSALYLCASSVTGGRDEKLFFGSGTQLSVL.

J is TRBJ2-5 and V is TRBV4-2; TRBD1 is a possible D gene (6 bases). Trimming shortened V by 0 bases and J by 9 bases, and 23 bases separated the two germline ends. Germline V gene data show CDR1 as LGHNA and CDR2 as YNFKEQ. The CDR3 consists of 17 residues. CDR3 loop: CASSQDRGIGGHQAQYF. Written as DNA, the CDR3 is TGTGCCAGCAGCCAAGACAGGGGAATCGGCGGTCACCAGGCCCAGTACTTC.

The chain carries TRBV10-3 and TRBJ2-3, with 9 bases fitting TRBD2. Germline CDR1 and CDR2: ENHRY and SYGVKD. V shed 2 bases and J 0 bases; nucleotides not matched to a gene: 3. This CDR3 contains 16 residues. The CDR3: CAISEASGISTDTQYF. The DNA for the CDR3 is TGTGCCATCAGTGAGGCTAGCGGGATTAGCACAGATACGCAGTATTTT.

The chain has TRBV7-6 and TRBJ2-5; 11 bases map to TRBD2. J gave up 4 bases and V 3 bases, and 7 bases lay outside the gene matches. Germline lookup yields CDR1 SGHVS and CDR2 FNYEAQ. The CDR3 extends over 16 amino acids. The DNA of the CDR3 is TGTGCCAGCAGCTTTTTATCTAGCGGGAGGTTAGAGACCCAGTACTTC. It is translated as CASSFLSSGRLETQYF.